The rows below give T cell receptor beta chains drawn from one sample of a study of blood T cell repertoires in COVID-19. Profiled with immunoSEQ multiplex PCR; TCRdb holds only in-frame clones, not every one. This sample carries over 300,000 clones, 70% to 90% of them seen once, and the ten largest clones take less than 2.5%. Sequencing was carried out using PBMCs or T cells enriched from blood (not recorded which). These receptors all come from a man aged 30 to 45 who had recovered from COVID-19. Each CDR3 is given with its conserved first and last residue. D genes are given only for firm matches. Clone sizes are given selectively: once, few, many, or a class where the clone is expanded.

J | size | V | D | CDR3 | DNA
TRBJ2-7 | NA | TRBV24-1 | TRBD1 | CATSAGQGDYEQYF | TGTGCCACCAGTGCCGGACAGGGGGATTACGAGCAGTACTTC
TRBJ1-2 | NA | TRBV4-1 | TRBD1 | CASSHVGTGGYTF | TGCGCCAGCAGCCATGTCGGGACAGGTGGCTACACCTTC
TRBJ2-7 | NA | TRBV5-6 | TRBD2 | CASSTGTSEQYF | TGTGCCAGCAGCACCGGGACTAGCGAGCAGTACTTC
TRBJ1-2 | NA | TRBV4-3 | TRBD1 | CASSQDSGQGKYYGYTF | TGCGCCAGCAGCCAAGACTCGGGACAGGGGAAGTACTATGGCTACACCTTC
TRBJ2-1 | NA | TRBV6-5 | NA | CASSYSSGTYEQFF | TGTGCCAGCAGTTACTCTTCCGGGACATATGAGCAGTTCTTC
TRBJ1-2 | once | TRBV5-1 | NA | CASSLLKGYTF | TGCGCCAGCAGCCTACTCAAAGGCTACACCTTC
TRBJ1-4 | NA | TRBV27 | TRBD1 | CASRPTGRRFEKLFF | TGTGCCAGCAGGCCGACAGGGCGGAGGTTTGAAAAACTGTTTTTT
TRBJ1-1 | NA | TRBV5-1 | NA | CASSLAGAGTEAFF | TGCGCCAGCAGCTTGGCAGGGGCGGGCACTGAAGCTTTCTTT
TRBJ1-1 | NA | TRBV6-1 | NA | CASSEAGRSHAFF | TGTGCCAGCAGTGAGGCGGGACGCTCGCACGCTTTCTTT
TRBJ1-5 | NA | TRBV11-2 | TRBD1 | CASSLDPGTGVQPQHF | TGTGCCAGCAGCTTAGATCCTGGGACAGGGGTCCAGCCCCAGCATTTT
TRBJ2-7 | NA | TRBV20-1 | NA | CSWDKTYEQYF | TGCAGTTGGGACAAAACCTACGAGCAGTACTTC
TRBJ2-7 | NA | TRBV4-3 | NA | CASSQVGRGLSYEQYF | TGCGCCAGCAGCCAAGTAGGGCGGGGACTCTCCTACGAGCAGTACTTC
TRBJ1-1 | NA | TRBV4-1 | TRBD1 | CASSQDRGRTEAFF | TGCGCCAGCAGCCAAGACAGGGGGAGAACTGAAGCTTTCTTT
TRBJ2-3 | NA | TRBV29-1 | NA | CSVDSGGTDTQYF | TGCAGCGTTGATTCGGGGGGCACAGATACGCAGTATTTT
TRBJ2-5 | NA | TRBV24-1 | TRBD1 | CATSDPQTGGETQYF | TGTGCCACCAGTGACCCTCAGACAGGGGGAGAGACCCAGTACTTC
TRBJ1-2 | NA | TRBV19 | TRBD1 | CASSIDRAGGHWGGYTF | TGTGCCAGTAGTATAGATCGGGCAGGGGGCCACTGGGGTGGCTACACCTTC
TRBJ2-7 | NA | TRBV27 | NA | CASSKTTSGQGGTYEQYF | TGTGCCAGCAGTAAGACAACCAGTGGCCAGGGGGGAACCTACGAGCAGTACTTC
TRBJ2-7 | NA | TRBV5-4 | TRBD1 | CASSFLTGSEEQYF | TGTGCCAGCAGCTTCCTGACAGGGTCGGAGGAGCAGTACTTC
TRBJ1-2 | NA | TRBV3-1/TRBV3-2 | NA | CASSPGYGYTF | TGTGCCAGCAGCCCAGGGTACGGCTACACCTTC
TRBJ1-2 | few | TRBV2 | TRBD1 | CASSNPGQGFYGYTF | TGTGCCAGCAGCAACCCGGGACAGGGATTTTATGGCTACACCTTC
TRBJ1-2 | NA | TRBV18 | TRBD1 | CASSHDRESGYTF | TGTGCCAGCTCTCACGACAGGGAAAGCGGCTACACCTTC
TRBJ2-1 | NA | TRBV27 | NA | CASSLTRQGKVYNEQFF | TGTGCCAGCAGTTTAACGAGGCAGGGCAAGGTTTACAATGAGCAGTTCTTC
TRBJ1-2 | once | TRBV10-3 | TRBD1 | CAISELSTGGHYGYTF | TGTGCCATCAGTGAGTTGTCGACAGGGGGCCACTATGGCTACACCTTC
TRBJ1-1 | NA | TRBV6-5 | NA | CASRGRSSSAEAFF | TGTGCCAGCAGAGGAAGGAGTTCATCCGCTGAAGCTTTCTTT
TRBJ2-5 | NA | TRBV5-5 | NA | CASKGTPQETQYF | TGTGCCAGCAAGGGGACACCTCAAGAGACCCAGTACTTC
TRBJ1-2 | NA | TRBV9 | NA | CASRKGDNYGYTF | TGTGCCAGCAGAAAAGGAGACAACTATGGCTACACCTTC
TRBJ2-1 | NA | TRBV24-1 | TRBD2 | CATSDAIAGGLNEQFF | TGTGCCACCAGTGATGCGATAGCGGGGGGGCTCAATGAGCAGTTCTTC
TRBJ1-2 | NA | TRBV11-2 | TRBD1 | CASSAQTGFGYTF | TGTGCCAGCAGCGCACAGACAGGGTTTGGCTACACCTTC
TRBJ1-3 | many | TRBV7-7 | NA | CASSSSSYGQGSGNTIYF | TGTGCTAGCAGCTCCTCCTCTTACGGACAAGGTTCTGGAAACACCATATATTTT